This TCR beta chain is drawn from a study of T cells in localized non-small cell lung cancer. Study-wide results and caveats: Among the tissues sampled, uninvolved adjacent lung had the highest T cell clonality, above tumor. Owing to sequencing of a solitary tumor region, heterogeneity cannot be discounted.

Per germline, CDR1 LNHDA and CDR2 SQIVND (reference sequence). Between the trimmed V and J ends, which lost 4 bases and 0 bases, there was a span of 14 bases. The CDR3 extends over 16 amino acids. A remark on this clone: Its antigen is currently unknown.

Some clones are missing from TCRdb's copy, which holds only in-frame ones; the method was immunoSEQ multiplex PCR. The sample records fewer than 45,000 clones, 70% to 90% being singletons. Sequences were derived from peripheral blood, sampled before any cancer treatment. The chain is built from TRBV19 and TRBJ2-3, with D uncertain. The sequence was collected from a woman aged 18 to 55 with stage III lung adenocarcinoma. In nucleotides, the CDR3 is TGTGCCAGTAGTAACTCGGCCGACCTTAGCACAGATACGCAGTATTTT. It encodes CASSNSADLSTDTQYF.